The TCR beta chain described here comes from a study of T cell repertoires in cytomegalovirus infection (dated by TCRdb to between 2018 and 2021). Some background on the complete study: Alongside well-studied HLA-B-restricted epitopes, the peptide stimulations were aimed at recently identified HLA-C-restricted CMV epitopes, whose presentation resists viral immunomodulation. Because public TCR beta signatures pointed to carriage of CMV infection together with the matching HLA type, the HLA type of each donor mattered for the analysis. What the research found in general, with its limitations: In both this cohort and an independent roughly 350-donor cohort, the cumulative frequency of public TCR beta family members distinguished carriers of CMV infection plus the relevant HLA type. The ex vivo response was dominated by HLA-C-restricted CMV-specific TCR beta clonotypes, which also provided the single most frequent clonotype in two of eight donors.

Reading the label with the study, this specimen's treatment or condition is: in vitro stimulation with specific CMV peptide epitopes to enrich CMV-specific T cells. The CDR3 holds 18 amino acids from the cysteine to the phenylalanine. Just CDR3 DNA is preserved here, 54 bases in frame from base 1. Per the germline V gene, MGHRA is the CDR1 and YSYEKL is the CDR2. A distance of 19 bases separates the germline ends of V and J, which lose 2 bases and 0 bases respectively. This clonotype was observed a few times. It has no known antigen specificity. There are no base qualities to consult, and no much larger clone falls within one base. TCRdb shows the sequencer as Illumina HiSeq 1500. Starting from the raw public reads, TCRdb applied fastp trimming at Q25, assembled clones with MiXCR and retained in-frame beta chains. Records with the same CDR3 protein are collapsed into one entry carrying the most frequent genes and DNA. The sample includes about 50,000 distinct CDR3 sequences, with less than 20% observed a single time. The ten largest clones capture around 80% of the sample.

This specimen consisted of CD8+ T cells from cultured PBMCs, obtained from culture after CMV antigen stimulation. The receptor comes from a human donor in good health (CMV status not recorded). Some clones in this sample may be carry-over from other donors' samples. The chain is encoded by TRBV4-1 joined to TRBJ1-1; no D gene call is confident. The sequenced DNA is TGCGCCAGCAGCCAAACCCGACGGAGGGCCGATATGAACACTGAAGCTTTCTTT. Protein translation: CASSQTRRRADMNTEAFF.